The 3 T cell receptor beta chains below were found in one sample sequenced in a study of blood T cell repertoires in COVID-19. The data were produced by immunoSEQ multiplex PCR, yet TCRdb's version contains in-frame clones alone and is incomplete. The sample contains 59,000 or so clones, more than 75% of which appear only once. The source material was peripheral blood. These receptor sequences come from a human donor in a cohort sampled during active COVID-19.

V and J are TRBV19 and TRBJ1-5, with D perhaps matching TRBD1 (6 bases). The V end was cut by 7 bases, the J end by 6 bases, with 22 bases between. The CDR3 spans 16 residues. Germline V gene sequence: CDR1 LNHDA, CDR2 SQIVND (reference sequence). The CDR3 loop reads CASTQGSRLVSQPQHF. The CDR3 DNA follows: TGTGCCAGTACCCAGGGGTCTCGTCTGGTAAGTCAGCCCCAGCATTTT.

V and J are TRBV18 and TRBJ2-3, with a possible D match to TRBD1 (5 bases). V was pared by 3 bases and J by 4 bases, with 14 bases between. The CDR3 is 15 residues long. The V gene's germline CDR1 is KGHSH and CDR2 LQKENI. CDR3 DNA: TGTGCCAGCTCACCGGAAGGGGCGCGGTCAGATACGCAGTATTTT. Translated: CASSPEGARSDTQYF.

V and J are TRBV6-5 and TRBJ1-1, with D perhaps matching TRBD1 (5 bases). Germline CDR1 reads MNHEY; CDR2 reads SVGAGI. The CDR3 runs 15 residues. The ends were cut back, 6 bases at V and 0 bases at J, with 14 bases in the middle. DNA of the CDR3: TGTGCCAGCAGGACAGAACAACGGATGAACACTGAAGCTTTCTTT. It codes for CASRTEQRMNTEAFF.